This T cell receptor beta chain was found in a study of T cell repertoires in cytomegalovirus infection. Study at large: CMV epitopes, recently identified HLA-C-restricted and well-studied HLA-B-restricted, were used. Evidence of both CMV infection and a matching HLA type came from public TCR beta signatures. Study-level points and caveats: Within the response measured ex vivo, HLA-C-restricted CMV-specific TCR beta clonotypes were dominant. Frequencies of public TCR beta families were cumulated, and this identified carriers of CMV plus the relevant HLA.

This clonotype has only a few counts. Antigen: not known. TCRdb passed the reads through MiXCR, listing each CDR3 protein once. This table holds roughly 700,000 distinct CDR3 sequences, roughly 30% found once. Sequences were derived from cultured PBMCs, sampled from culture after CMV antigen stimulation. This receptor was obtained from a human donor in good health (CMV status not recorded). Some clones in this sample may be carry-over from other donors' samples.

For the CDR3, the DNA is TGCGCCAGCAGCCAAGGCTTCGCAGGGGTCAACGAAAAACTGTTTTTT. It encodes CASSQGFAGVNEKLFF. This sequence joins TRBV4-1 and TRBJ1-4, with D perhaps matching TRBD1 (6 bases). Germline values: CDR1 MGHRA, CDR2 YSYEKL. V lost 1 base and J lost 8, with 17 bases in between. The CDR3 is 16 residues long.